The rows below give T cell receptor beta chains drawn from one sample of a study of radiation and T cells in renal cell carcinoma. This table comes from immunoSEQ multiplex PCR, and its TCRdb copy is limited to in-frame clones, with some not included. The sample includes roughly 61,000 clones, roughly 80% seen only once; the top ten take approximately 6.6%. Material: blood, obtained from a patient whose treatment included radiotherapy and nephrectomy. The receptors derive from a man in his 60s with renal cell carcinoma. The CDR3 runs from the conserved cysteine through the conserved F or W. A D gene is named only where the DNA matches it firmly. Size tells how often a clone was seen (once, few, many) or the class of an expanded clone, and some rows leave it out.

- | TRBD1 | TRBJ1-5 | TRBV18 | CASSPGTVTSNQPQHF | TGTGCCAGCTCACCAGGGACAGTTACGAGCAATCAGCCCCAGCATTTT
- | TRBD2 | TRBJ2-5 | TRBV2 | CASSDPASGIIGETQYF | TGTGCCAGCAGTGACCCCGCTAGCGGGATCATTGGGGAGACCCAGTACTTC
- | - | TRBJ1-3 | TRBV4-3 | CASSQDIVRAGSGNTIYF | TGCGCCAGCAGCCAAGATATCGTGCGAGCTGGCTCTGGAAACACCATATATTTT
once | - | TRBJ1-1 | TRBV13 | CASSPGGTEAFF | TGTGCCAGCAGCCCCGGGGGCACTGAAGCTTTCTTT
few | - | TRBJ2-7 | TRBV14 | CASSLSGGPPYEQYF | TGTGCCAGCAGCCTGTCCGGCGGGCCACCCTACGAGCAGTACTTC
- | - | TRBJ1-1 | TRBV6-6 | CASSYSSLNTAAFF | TGTGCCAGCAGTTACTCGTCTCTGAACACTGCAGCTTTCTTT
- | - | TRBJ1-1 | TRBV7-2 | CASSPLGGAEAFF | TGTGCCAGCAGCCCCTTAGGAGGGGCTGAAGCTTTCTTT
- | TRBD1 | TRBJ2-5 | TRBV7-2 | CASSRQGRETQYF | TGTGCCAGCAGCCGACAGGGACGGGAGACCCAGTACTTC
few | - | TRBJ2-1 | TRBV7-9 | CASSLVPHEQFF | TGTGCCAGCAGCTTAGTTCCCCATGAGCAGTTCTTC
- | TRBD2 | TRBJ2-3 | TRBV6-5 | CASRRLAGGDTQYF | TGTGCCAGCAGAAGACTAGCGGGAGGTGATACGCAGTATTTT
- | - | TRBJ2-7 | TRBV29-1 | CSVDDTFGQYF | TGCAGCGTTGACGACACGTTTGGGCAGTACTTC
once | - | TRBJ1-1 | TRBV6-1 | CASSPRRLNTEAFF | TGTGCCAGCAGTCCACGGAGGTTGAACACTGAAGCTTTCTTT
- | - | TRBJ2-7 | TRBV5-1 | CASKLDFLPSYEQYF | TGCGCCAGCAAACTGGACTTCCTACCTTCCTACGAGCAGTACTTC
- | TRBD2 | TRBJ2-3 | TRBV19 | CASSPPSGTSGATQYF | TGTGCCAGTAGTCCTCCGAGCGGGACTAGCGGTGCGACGCAGTATTTT
- | TRBD1 | TRBJ2-2 | TRBV6-5 | CASSLTGGADTGELFF | TGTGCCAGCAGTTTGACAGGGGGCGCGGACACCGGGGAGCTGTTTTTT
- | - | TRBJ1-5 | TRBV7-8 | CASSRWDNPNQPQHF | TGTGCCAGCAGCCGATGGGACAACCCCAATCAGCCCCAGCATTTT
- | - | TRBJ1-4 | TRBV10-2 | CASSPWDLTNEKLFF | TGCGCCAGCAGTCCTTGGGACCTCACTAATGAAAAACTGTTTTTT
- | - | TRBJ2-1 | TRBV18 | CASSPRPNNEQFF | TGTGCCAGCTCACCCCGACCAAACAATGAGCAGTTCTTC
- | - | TRBJ2-1 | TRBV4-3 | CASSQDRSAYNEQFF | TGCGCCAGCAGCCAAGATCGGAGCGCTTACAATGAGCAGTTCTTC
once | TRBD2 | TRBJ2-1 | TRBV2 | CASSGLAGANEQFF | TGTGCCAGCAGTGGACTAGCGGGAGCCAATGAGCAGTTCTTC
- | - | TRBJ2-3 | TRBV25-1 | CASSDMTDTQYF | TGTGCCAGCAGTGATATGACAGATACGCAGTATTTT
- | - | TRBJ2-3 | TRBV10-1 | CASSPVAVGAGTDTQYF | TGCGCCAGCAGTCCAGTCGCTGTTGGGGCTGGCACAGATACGCAGTATTTT
once | - | TRBJ2-5 | TRBV14 | CASSQAGWAGRETQYF | TGTGCCAGCAGCCAAGCGGGTTGGGCCGGGCGAGAGACCCAGTACTTC
- | TRBD2 | TRBJ2-1 | TRBV9 | CASSVSGRWVNEQFF | TGTGCCAGCAGCGTAAGCGGGAGATGGGTCAATGAGCAGTTCTTC